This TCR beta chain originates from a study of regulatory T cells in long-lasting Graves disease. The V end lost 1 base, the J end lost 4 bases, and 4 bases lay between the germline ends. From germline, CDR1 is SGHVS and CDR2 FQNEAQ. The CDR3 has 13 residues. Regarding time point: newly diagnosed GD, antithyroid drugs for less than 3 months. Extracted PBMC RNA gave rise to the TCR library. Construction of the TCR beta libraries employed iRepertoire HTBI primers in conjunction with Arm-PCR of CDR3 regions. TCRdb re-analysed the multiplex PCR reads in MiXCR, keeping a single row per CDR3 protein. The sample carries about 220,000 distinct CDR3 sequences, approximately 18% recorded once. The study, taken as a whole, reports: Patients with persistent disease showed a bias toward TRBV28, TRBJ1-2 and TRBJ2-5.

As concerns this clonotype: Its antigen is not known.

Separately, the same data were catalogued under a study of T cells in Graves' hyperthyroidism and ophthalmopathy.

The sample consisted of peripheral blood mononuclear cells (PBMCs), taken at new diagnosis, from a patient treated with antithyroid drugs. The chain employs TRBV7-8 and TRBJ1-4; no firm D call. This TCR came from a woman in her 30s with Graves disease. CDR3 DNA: TGTGCCAGCAGCTTAGAGGGTAATGAAAAACTGTTTTTT. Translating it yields CASSLEGNEKLFF.